These T cell receptor beta chains were read from a single sample in a study of cytomegalovirus exposure and HLA in healthy donors. The method was immunoSEQ multiplex PCR; TCRdb's version includes in-frame clones alone and lacks a portion of them. The profile shows about 200,000 clones, 70% of them singletons. Material for sequencing was PBMCs. The receptors here all came from a middle-aged man in good health and CMV-seropositive. Both conserved end residues are part of each CDR3. Each record gives: D gene, J gene, V gene, clone size, CDR3 protein, CDR3 DNA. A D gene is named only where the DNA matches it firmly. The size entry is marked missing in some rows and otherwise reads once, few, many or a size class.

D gene: TRBD2; J gene: TRBJ2-3; V gene: TRBV7-9; clone size: once; CDR3 protein: CASSLLAGGTDTQYF; CDR3 DNA: TGTGCCAGCAGTCTACTAGCGGGGGGGACAGATACGCAGTATTTT
D gene: NA; J gene: TRBJ2-3; V gene: TRBV5-1; clone size: once; CDR3 protein: CASSPGGGQDTDTQYF; CDR3 DNA: TGCGCCAGCAGCCCGGGGGGCGGGCAGGATACAGATACGCAGTATTTT
D gene: TRBD2; J gene: TRBJ2-3; V gene: TRBV5-1; clone size: few; CDR3 protein: CASSFPLGTSGGASGDTQYF; CDR3 DNA: TGCGCCAGCAGCTTCCCCCTCGGGACTAGCGGGGGGGCCAGTGGAGATACGCAGTATTTT
D gene: TRBD2; J gene: TRBJ2-5; V gene: TRBV10-3; clone size: NA; CDR3 protein: CAIRGGAGGEETQYF; CDR3 DNA: TGTGCCATCCGCGGGGGGGCCGGAGGTGAAGAGACCCAGTACTTC
D gene: NA; J gene: TRBJ2-2; V gene: TRBV5-1; clone size: NA; CDR3 protein: CASSPDRYTGELFF; CDR3 DNA: TGCGCCAGCAGCCCCGACAGATACACCGGGGAGCTGTTTTTT
D gene: TRBD1; J gene: TRBJ1-5; V gene: TRBV18; clone size: few; CDR3 protein: CASSEMVTGGNQPQHF; CDR3 DNA: TGTGCCAGCTCGGAGATGGTGACAGGGGGGAATCAGCCCCAGCATTTT
D gene: TRBD1; J gene: TRBJ2-1; V gene: TRBV2; clone size: NA; CDR3 protein: CASSQGTGIEQFF; CDR3 DNA: TGTGCCAGCAGCCAGGGGACAGGGATAGAGCAGTTCTTC
D gene: TRBD1; J gene: TRBJ1-4; V gene: TRBV5-1; clone size: NA; CDR3 protein: CASSFTGGGEKLFF; CDR3 DNA: TGCGCCAGCAGCTTCACAGGGGGCGGTGAAAAACTGTTTTTT
D gene: TRBD1; J gene: TRBJ2-7; V gene: TRBV27; clone size: few; CDR3 protein: CASRPGTASSYEQYF; CDR3 DNA: TGTGCCAGCAGGCCGGGGACAGCCTCATCCTACGAGCAGTACTTC
D gene: NA; J gene: TRBJ2-7; V gene: TRBV2; clone size: NA; CDR3 protein: CASSLSQISYEQYF; CDR3 DNA: TGTGCCAGCAGCCTTAGCCAGATTTCCTACGAGCAGTACTTC
D gene: TRBD1; J gene: TRBJ1-5; V gene: TRBV19; clone size: NA; CDR3 protein: CASRLDREGDQPQHF; CDR3 DNA: TGTGCCAGTAGGCTGGACAGGGAAGGAGATCAGCCCCAGCATTTT
D gene: NA; J gene: TRBJ2-2; V gene: TRBV10-1; clone size: NA; CDR3 protein: CASSELWRGPKVIAGELFF; CDR3 DNA: TGCGCCAGCAGTGAATTATGGAGGGGCCCTAAGGTGATCGCCGGGGAGCTGTTTTTT
D gene: TRBD2; J gene: TRBJ2-3; V gene: TRBV5-1; clone size: NA; CDR3 protein: CASTRSGGSTDTQYF; CDR3 DNA: TGCGCCAGCACCCGAAGCGGGGGGTCCACAGATACGCAGTATTTT
D gene: NA; J gene: TRBJ2-2; V gene: TRBV6-5; clone size: few; CDR3 protein: CASYGDLGGELFF; CDR3 DNA: TGTGCCAGCTACGGGGATCTTGGCGGGGAGCTGTTTTTT
D gene: TRBD1; J gene: TRBJ1-2; V gene: TRBV6-5; clone size: NA; CDR3 protein: CASSLQGAPGYTF; CDR3 DNA: TGTGCCAGCAGTTTACAGGGGGCGCCTGGCTACACCTTC
D gene: TRBD2; J gene: TRBJ2-3; V gene: TRBV29-1; clone size: NA; CDR3 protein: CSGRAGGLTDTQYF; CDR3 DNA: TGCAGTGGGCGAGCGGGGGGCCTCACAGATACGCAGTATTTT
D gene: NA; J gene: TRBJ1-3; V gene: TRBV2; clone size: NA; CDR3 protein: CASSYLGSVSSGNTIYF; CDR3 DNA: TGTGCCAGCAGTTATCTCGGGAGCGTCTCCTCTGGAAACACCATATATTTT
D gene: NA; J gene: TRBJ2-1; V gene: TRBV7-8; clone size: NA; CDR3 protein: CASSLQGSHNEQFF; CDR3 DNA: TGTGCCAGCAGCTTACAGGGCTCTCACAATGAGCAGTTCTTC
D gene: TRBD1; J gene: TRBJ1-3; V gene: TRBV5-8; clone size: NA; CDR3 protein: CASSSLRGPGNTIYF; CDR3 DNA: TGTGCCAGCAGCTCCCTAAGGGGGCCTGGAAACACCATATATTTT
D gene: TRBD2; J gene: TRBJ2-1; V gene: TRBV11-1; clone size: NA; CDR3 protein: CASSSRLAGGEQFF; CDR3 DNA: TGTGCCAGCAGCTCTCGCCTAGCGGGGGGCGAGCAGTTCTTC
D gene: TRBD1; J gene: TRBJ2-7; V gene: TRBV9; clone size: NA; CDR3 protein: CASSVGQGATYEQYF; CDR3 DNA: TGTGCCAGCAGCGTGGGGCAGGGGGCTACCTACGAGCAGTACTTC
D gene: TRBD2; J gene: TRBJ2-5; V gene: TRBV2; clone size: NA; CDR3 protein: CASRPGGQETQYF; CDR3 DNA: TGTGCCAGTAGACCGGGGGGCCAAGAGACCCAGTACTTC
D gene: NA; J gene: TRBJ2-1; V gene: TRBV7-8; clone size: once; CDR3 protein: CASSTIRQANEQFF; CDR3 DNA: TGTGCCAGCAGCACCATCCGACAGGCTAATGAGCAGTTCTTC
D gene: NA; J gene: TRBJ1-5; V gene: TRBV6-5; clone size: NA; CDR3 protein: CASSYGRAYQPQHF; CDR3 DNA: TGTGCCAGCAGTTACGGGAGGGCGTATCAGCCCCAGCATTTT
D gene: NA; J gene: TRBJ2-7; V gene: TRBV5-1; clone size: NA; CDR3 protein: CASSLTGTYEQYF; CDR3 DNA: TGCGCCAGCAGCTTGACAGGGACCTACGAGCAGTACTTC
D gene: NA; J gene: TRBJ2-5; V gene: TRBV4-1; clone size: few; CDR3 protein: CASSQEGTTGQYQETQYF; CDR3 DNA: TGCGCCAGCAGCCAAGAGGGGACGACAGGACAATACCAAGAGACCCAGTACTTC
D gene: NA; J gene: TRBJ1-1; V gene: TRBV4-1; clone size: NA; CDR3 protein: CASSQDFGTIGTEAFF; CDR3 DNA: TGCGCCAGCAGCCAAGATTTCGGGACAATCGGCACTGAAGCTTTCTTT
D gene: TRBD2; J gene: TRBJ2-3; V gene: TRBV5-1; clone size: NA; CDR3 protein: CASSPILAGPTDTQYF; CDR3 DNA: TGCGCCAGCAGCCCAATACTAGCGGGGCCCACAGATACGCAGTATTTT
D gene: NA; J gene: TRBJ2-2; V gene: TRBV4-1; clone size: NA; CDR3 protein: CASSQETRLHTGELFF; CDR3 DNA: TGCGCCAGCAGCCAAGAAACCAGACTTCACACCGGGGAGCTGTTTTTT
D gene: NA; J gene: TRBJ2-3; V gene: TRBV29-1; clone size: NA; CDR3 protein: CSAGVTADTQYF; CDR3 DNA: TGCAGCGCGGGGGTAACTGCAGATACGCAGTATTTT
D gene: TRBD2; J gene: TRBJ2-5; V gene: TRBV4-2; clone size: NA; CDR3 protein: CASSRLSGGNQETQYF; CDR3 DNA: TGTGCCAGCAGCCGTCTGAGCGGGGGCAACCAAGAGACCCAGTACTTC
D gene: NA; J gene: TRBJ2-3; V gene: TRBV9; clone size: NA; CDR3 protein: CASSAGLSTDTQYF; CDR3 DNA: TGTGCCAGCAGCGCCGGACTTAGCACAGATACGCAGTATTTT
D gene: NA; J gene: TRBJ1-2; V gene: TRBV7-9; clone size: once; CDR3 protein: CATRTYGYTF; CDR3 DNA: TGTGCCACCCGGACTTATGGCTACACCTTC
D gene: NA; J gene: TRBJ1-2; V gene: TRBV5-6; clone size: NA; CDR3 protein: CASSLFAYPSYGYTF; CDR3 DNA: TGTGCCAGCAGCTTGTTTGCGTACCCGAGCTATGGCTACACCTTC
D gene: NA; J gene: TRBJ1-1; V gene: TRBV20-1; clone size: NA; CDR3 protein: CSAVANTEAFF; CDR3 DNA: TGCAGTGCCGTAGCGAACACTGAAGCTTTCTTT
D gene: NA; J gene: TRBJ1-1; V gene: TRBV28; clone size: NA; CDR3 protein: CAGRLRRNTEAFF; CDR3 DNA: TGTGCGGGCAGATTGCGACGGAACACTGAAGCTTTCTTT
D gene: NA; J gene: TRBJ2-7; V gene: TRBV9; clone size: NA; CDR3 protein: CASSDELSYEQYF; CDR3 DNA: TGTGCCAGCAGCGACGAACTTTCCTACGAGCAGTACTTC
D gene: NA; J gene: TRBJ1-1; V gene: TRBV6-5; clone size: NA; CDR3 protein: CASSYAGPQGFTEAFF; CDR3 DNA: TGTGCCAGCAGTTACGCCGGGCCCCAGGGGTTCACTGAAGCTTTCTTT
D gene: NA; J gene: TRBJ1-6; V gene: TRBV28; clone size: NA; CDR3 protein: CASSLPPELSPLHF; CDR3 DNA: TGTGCCAGCAGTTTACCCCCTGAACTATCACCCCTCCACTTT
D gene: NA; J gene: TRBJ1-5; V gene: TRBV15; clone size: NA; CDR3 protein: CATSRGPLRDQPQHF; CDR3 DNA: TGTGCCACCAGCAGAGGCCCGCTGAGGGATCAGCCCCAGCATTTT
D gene: NA; J gene: TRBJ1-5; V gene: TRBV10-3; clone size: NA; CDR3 protein: CAISGGGENQPQHF; CDR3 DNA: TGTGCCATCAGTGGTGGAGGGGAAAATCAGCCCCAGCATTTT
D gene: NA; J gene: TRBJ2-7; V gene: TRBV7-9; clone size: NA; CDR3 protein: CASSATISYEQYF; CDR3 DNA: TGTGCCAGCAGCGCTACTATCTCGTACGAGCAGTACTTC
D gene: TRBD2; J gene: TRBJ2-1; V gene: TRBV7-9; clone size: NA; CDR3 protein: CASSSQGGGDNEQFF; CDR3 DNA: TGTGCCAGCAGCTCCCAGGGCGGGGGGGATAATGAGCAGTTCTTC
D gene: TRBD1; J gene: TRBJ1-5; V gene: TRBV6-1; clone size: few; CDR3 protein: CASSEVTGLTNQPQHF; CDR3 DNA: TGTGCCAGCAGTGAAGTGACAGGGTTGACCAATCAGCCCCAGCATTTT
D gene: TRBD1; J gene: TRBJ1-2; V gene: TRBV2; clone size: NA; CDR3 protein: CASSKGGLGYTF; CDR3 DNA: TGTGCCAGCAGTAAAGGGGGCCTTGGCTACACCTTC
D gene: TRBD2; J gene: TRBJ2-1; V gene: TRBV10-3; clone size: once; CDR3 protein: CAISIGTSGNNEQFF; CDR3 DNA: TGTGCCATCAGTATCGGGACTAGCGGGAACAATGAGCAGTTCTTC
D gene: NA; J gene: TRBJ1-3; V gene: TRBV27; clone size: NA; CDR3 protein: CASSRTWGASGNTIYF; CDR3 DNA: TGTGCCAGCAGTCGGACCTGGGGAGCCTCTGGAAACACCATATATTTT
D gene: NA; J gene: TRBJ2-2; V gene: TRBV27; clone size: NA; CDR3 protein: CASSLTVTGELFF; CDR3 DNA: TGTGCCAGCAGTCTTACAGTCACCGGGGAGCTGTTTTTT
D gene: TRBD2; J gene: TRBJ2-3; V gene: TRBV5-1; clone size: NA; CDR3 protein: CASSSRAGGARTDTQYF; CDR3 DNA: TGCGCCAGCAGCTCCCGAGCGGGGGGGGCCAGGACAGATACGCAGTATTTT
D gene: TRBD2; J gene: TRBJ2-3; V gene: TRBV7-6; clone size: NA; CDR3 protein: CASSLGTSGGTDTQYF; CDR3 DNA: TGTGCCAGCAGCCTCGGGACTAGCGGGGGCACAGATACGCAGTATTTT
D gene: TRBD1; J gene: TRBJ2-3; V gene: TRBV4-1; clone size: few; CDR3 protein: CASSRPQTGATDTQYF; CDR3 DNA: TGCGCCAGCAGCCGACCCCAAACAGGGGCCACAGATACGCAGTATTTT
D gene: TRBD1; J gene: TRBJ1-1; V gene: TRBV29-1; clone size: few; CDR3 protein: CSVEGIPGQGNTEAFF; CDR3 DNA: TGCAGCGTTGAAGGTATACCGGGACAGGGAAACACTGAAGCTTTCTTT
D gene: NA; J gene: TRBJ1-5; V gene: TRBV21-1; clone size: NA; CDR3 protein: CASSNRQGCFQPQHF; CDR3 DNA: TGTGCCAGCAGCAATCGGCAGGGCTGTTTTCAGCCCCAGCATTTT